The clone carrying this T cell receptor beta chain was seen a handful of times. The antigen remains unidentified. Preparing the TCRbeta library involved the use of unique molecular identifiers. A single record per CDR3 protein comes from TCRdb applying MiXCR to the PCR reads. Altogether hundreds of thousands of distinct CDR3 sequences are present, around 13% being singletons, with the ten largest covering 0.79%. These data originate in a study of T-cell reconstitution after alpha-beta-depleted transplantation in children. Study findings and constraints: T-cell counts and diversity at one year following transplant were attributed mainly to newly produced T cells. Elevated TCRbeta diversity at day 60 was traced, in some patients, to surviving recipient T cells and thymic progenitors. Where alpha-beta T cells came from about two months after transplant was reportedly several hundred expanded graft clones.

This CDR3 contains 21 residues. V was pared by 4 bases and J by 0 bases, with 22 bases of the junction left unmatched. Germline CDR1 SGHTA, CDR2 FQGNSA. Sample: PBMCs, taken before TCRalphabeta/CD19-depleted stem cell transplant. This TCR derives from a girl aged 2 to 9 with congenital amegakaryocytic thrombocytopenia, due to receive a stem cell transplant. The chain couples TRBV7-2 to TRBJ2-3; 7 bases are a match to TRBD2. CDR3 coding DNA: TGTGCCAGCAGCTCATCTAGCCGGACTAGTAATTTGTTGGCGAGCACAGATACGCAGTATTTT. This gives the protein CASSSSSRTSNLLASTDTQYF.